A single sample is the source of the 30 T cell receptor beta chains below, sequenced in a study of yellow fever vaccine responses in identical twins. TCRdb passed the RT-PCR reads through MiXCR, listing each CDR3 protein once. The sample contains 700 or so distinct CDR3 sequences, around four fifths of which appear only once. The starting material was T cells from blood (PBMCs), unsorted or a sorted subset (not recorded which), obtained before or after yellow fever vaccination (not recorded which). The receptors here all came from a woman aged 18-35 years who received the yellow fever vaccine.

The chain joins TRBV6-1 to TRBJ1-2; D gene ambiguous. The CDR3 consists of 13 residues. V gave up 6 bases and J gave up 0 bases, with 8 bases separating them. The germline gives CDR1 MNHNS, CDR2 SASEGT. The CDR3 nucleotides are TGTGCCAGCAGACCCTCCGCTAACTATGGCTACACCTTC. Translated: CASRPSANYGYTF.

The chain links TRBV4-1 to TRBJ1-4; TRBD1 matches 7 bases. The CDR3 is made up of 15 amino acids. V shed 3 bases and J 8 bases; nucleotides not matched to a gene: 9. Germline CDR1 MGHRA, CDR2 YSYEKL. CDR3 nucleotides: TGCGCCAGCAGCCATCCGACAGGGTCGAACGAAAAACTGTTTTTT. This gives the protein CASSHPTGSNEKLFF.

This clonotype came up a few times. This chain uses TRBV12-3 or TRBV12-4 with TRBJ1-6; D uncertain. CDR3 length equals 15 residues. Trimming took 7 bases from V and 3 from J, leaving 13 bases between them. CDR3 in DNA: TGTGCCAGCACCACGGCCGGCTACTATAATTCACCCCTCCACTTT. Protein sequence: CASTTAGYYNSPLHF.

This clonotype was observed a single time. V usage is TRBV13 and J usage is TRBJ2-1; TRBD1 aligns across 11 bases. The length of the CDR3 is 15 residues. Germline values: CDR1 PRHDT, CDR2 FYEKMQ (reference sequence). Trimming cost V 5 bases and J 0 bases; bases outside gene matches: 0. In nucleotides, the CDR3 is TGTGCCAGCAGCGGGACAGGGGGCTCCTACAATGAGCAGTTCTTC. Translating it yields CASSGTGGSYNEQFF.

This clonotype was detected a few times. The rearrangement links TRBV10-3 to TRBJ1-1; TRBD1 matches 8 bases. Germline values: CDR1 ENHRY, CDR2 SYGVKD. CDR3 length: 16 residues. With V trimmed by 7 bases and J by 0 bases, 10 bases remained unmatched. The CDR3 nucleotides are TGTGCCATCATGGCAGGGGGCGAGGGGTTGAACACTGAAGCTTTCTTT. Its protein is CAIMAGGEGLNTEAFF.

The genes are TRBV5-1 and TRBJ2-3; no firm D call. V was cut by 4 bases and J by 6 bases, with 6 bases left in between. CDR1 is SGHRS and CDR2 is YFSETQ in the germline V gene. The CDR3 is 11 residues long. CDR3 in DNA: TGCGCCAGCAGCATAGGGGATACGCAGTATTTT. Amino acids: CASSIGDTQYF.

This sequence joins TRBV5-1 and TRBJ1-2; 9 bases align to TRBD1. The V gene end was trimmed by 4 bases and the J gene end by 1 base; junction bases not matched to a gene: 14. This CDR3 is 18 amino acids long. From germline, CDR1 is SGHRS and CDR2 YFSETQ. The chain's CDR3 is CASSGHTRTGEYNYGYTF. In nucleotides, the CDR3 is TGCGCCAGCAGCGGCCACACCCGGACAGGGGAATATAACTATGGCTACACCTTC.

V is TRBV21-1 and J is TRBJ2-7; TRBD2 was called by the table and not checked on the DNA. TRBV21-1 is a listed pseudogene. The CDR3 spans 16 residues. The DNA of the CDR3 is TGTGCCAGCAGCGGAGGACTACCAAGCAACTCCTACGAGCAGTACGTC. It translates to CASSGGLPSNSYEQYV.

The CDR3 loop is CATSTGTFNSPLHF. The CDR3 DNA reads TGTGCCACCAGCACCGGGACATTTAATTCACCCCTCCACTTT. The V and J genes are TRBV15 and TRBJ1-6, with a possible D match to TRBD1 (6 bases). CDR1 is LNHNV, CDR2 YYDKDF, per germline (reference sequence). CDR3 length equals 14 residues. V lost 4 bases to trimming and J lost 6 bases, with 10 bases between them.

For the CDR3, the DNA is TGTGCCAGCAGTGTGATGGACAGCCGTCCGAACACTGAAGCTTTCTTT. This encodes CASSVMDSRPNTEAFF. V gene TRBV6-1 combines with J gene TRBJ1-1; D is possibly TRBD1 (6 bases). Germline lookup yields CDR1 MNHNS and CDR2 SASEGT. The V and J ends lost 4 bases and 1 base respectively, with 16 bases between them. The CDR3 is 16 residues long.

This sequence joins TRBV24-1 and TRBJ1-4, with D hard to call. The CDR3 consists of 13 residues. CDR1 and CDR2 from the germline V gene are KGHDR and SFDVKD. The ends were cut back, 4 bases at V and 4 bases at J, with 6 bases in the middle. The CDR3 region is CATSESVNEKLFF. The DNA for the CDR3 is TGTGCCACCAGTGAGTCAGTTAATGAAAAACTGTTTTTT.

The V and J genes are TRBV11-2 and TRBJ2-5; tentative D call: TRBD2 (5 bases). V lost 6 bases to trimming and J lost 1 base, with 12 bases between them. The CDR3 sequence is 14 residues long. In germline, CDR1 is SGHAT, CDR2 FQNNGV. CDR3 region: CASRRVAIQETQYF. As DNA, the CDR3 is TGTGCCAGCAGGAGGGTGGCTATCCAAGAGACCCAGTACTTC.

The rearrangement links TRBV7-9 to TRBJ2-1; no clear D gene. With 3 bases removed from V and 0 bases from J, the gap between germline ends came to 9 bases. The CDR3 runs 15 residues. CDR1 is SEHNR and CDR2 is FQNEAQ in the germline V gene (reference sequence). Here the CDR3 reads CASSFSESSYNEQFF. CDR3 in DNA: TGTGCCAGCAGCTTTTCCGAGAGCTCCTACAATGAGCAGTTCTTC.

CDR3 region: CASSRGLGYEQYF. The CDR3 coding sequence is TGTGCCAGCAGCAGGGGTTTAGGCTACGAGCAGTACTTC. This chain links TRBV11-1 with TRBJ2-7; maybe TRBD1 (5 bases). CDR3 length equals 13 residues. Per the germline V gene, CDR1 is SGHAT and CDR2 is FQDESV (reference sequence). Trimming shortened V by 5 bases and J by 3 bases, and 11 bases separated the two germline ends.

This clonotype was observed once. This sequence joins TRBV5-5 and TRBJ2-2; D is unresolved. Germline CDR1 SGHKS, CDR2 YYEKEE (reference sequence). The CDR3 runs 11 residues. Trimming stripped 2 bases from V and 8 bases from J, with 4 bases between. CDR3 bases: TGTGCCAGCAGCTTAATAGGGGAGCTGTTTTTT. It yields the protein CASSLIGELFF. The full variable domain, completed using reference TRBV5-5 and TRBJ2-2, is DAGVTQSPTHLIKTRGQQVTLRCSPISGHKSVSWYQQVLGQGPQFIFQYYEKEERGRGNFPDRFSARQFPNYSSELNVNALLLGDSALYLCASSLIGELFFGEGSRLTVL.

CDR3 loop: CASSEGRSNQPQHF. The CDR3 DNA is TGTGCCAGCAGTGAGGGACGCAGCAATCAGCCCCAGCATTTT. The chain carries TRBV2 and TRBJ1-5, with a tentative D call TRBD1 (5 bases). The germline V gene has CDR1 SNHLY and CDR2 FYNNEI. The CDR3 is made up of 14 amino acids. Trimming took 3 bases from V and 1 from J, leaving 7 bases between them.

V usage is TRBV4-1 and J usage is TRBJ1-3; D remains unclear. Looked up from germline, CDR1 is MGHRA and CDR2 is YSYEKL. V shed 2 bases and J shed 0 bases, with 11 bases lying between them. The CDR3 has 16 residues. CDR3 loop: CASSQFGASSGNTIYF. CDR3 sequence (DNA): TGCGCCAGCAGCCAATTTGGAGCGAGCTCTGGAAACACCATATATTTT.

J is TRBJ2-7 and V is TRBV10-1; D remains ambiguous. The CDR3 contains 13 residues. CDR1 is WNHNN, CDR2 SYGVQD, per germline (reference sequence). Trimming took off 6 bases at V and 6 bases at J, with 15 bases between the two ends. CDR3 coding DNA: TGCGCCAGCAGCCGCTATGTAGCTGGCGAGCAGTACGTC. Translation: CASSRYVAGEQYV.

CDR3 nucleotides: TGCGCCAGCAGCGTGTCGGTTGGGGGCTCCCCCCAGCCCCAGCATTTT. It specifies CASSVSVGGSPQPQHF. This chain joins TRBV4-1 and TRBJ1-5; D may be TRBD1 (6 bases). The CDR3 totals 16 residues. Trimming took 5 bases from V and 7 from J, leaving 21 bases between them. CDR1 is MGHRA, CDR2 YSYEKL, per germline.

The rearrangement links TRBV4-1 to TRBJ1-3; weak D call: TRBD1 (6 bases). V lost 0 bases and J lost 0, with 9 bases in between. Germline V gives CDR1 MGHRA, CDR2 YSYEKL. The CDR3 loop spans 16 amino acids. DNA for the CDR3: TGCGCCAGCAGCCAAGAGGACAGAAGCTCTGGAAACACCATATATTTT. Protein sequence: CASSQEDRSSGNTIYF.

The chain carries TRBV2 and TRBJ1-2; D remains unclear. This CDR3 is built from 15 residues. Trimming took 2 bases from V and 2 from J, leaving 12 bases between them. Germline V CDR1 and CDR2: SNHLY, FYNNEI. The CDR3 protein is CASSEIPNSNYGYTF. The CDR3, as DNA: TGTGCCAGCAGTGAAATCCCTAACTCCAACTATGGCTACACCTTC.

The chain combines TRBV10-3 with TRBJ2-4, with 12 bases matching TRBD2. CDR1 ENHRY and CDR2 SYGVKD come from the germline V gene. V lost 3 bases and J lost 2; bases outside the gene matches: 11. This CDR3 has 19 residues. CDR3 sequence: CAISDPLLAGGYSKNIQYF. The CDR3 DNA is TGTGCCATCAGTGATCCGCTGCTAGCGGGGGGGTACTCCAAAAACATTCAGTACTTC.

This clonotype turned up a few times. The CDR3 DNA reads TGTGCCACCAGCAGAGAGGCTTACACTGAAGCTTTCTTT. The encoded protein is CATSREAYTEAFF. This chain connects TRBV15 to TRBJ1-1; D call uncertain. This CDR3 is 13 amino acids long. The V and J ends lost 0 bases and 3 bases respectively, with 5 bases between them. Germline CDR1 LNHNV, CDR2 YYDKDF (reference sequence).

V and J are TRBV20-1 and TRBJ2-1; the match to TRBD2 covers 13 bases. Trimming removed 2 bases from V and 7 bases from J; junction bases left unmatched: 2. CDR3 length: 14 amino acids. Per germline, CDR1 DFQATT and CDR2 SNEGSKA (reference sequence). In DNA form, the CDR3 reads TGCAGTGCTAGACCGGGACTAGCGGGAAATGAGCAGTTCTTC. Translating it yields CSARPGLAGNEQFF.

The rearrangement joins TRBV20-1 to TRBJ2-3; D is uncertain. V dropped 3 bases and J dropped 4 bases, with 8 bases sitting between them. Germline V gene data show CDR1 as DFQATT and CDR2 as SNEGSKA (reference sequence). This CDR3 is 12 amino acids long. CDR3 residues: CSASAKADTQYF. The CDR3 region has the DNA TGCAGTGCTAGTGCCAAGGCAGATACGCAGTATTTT.

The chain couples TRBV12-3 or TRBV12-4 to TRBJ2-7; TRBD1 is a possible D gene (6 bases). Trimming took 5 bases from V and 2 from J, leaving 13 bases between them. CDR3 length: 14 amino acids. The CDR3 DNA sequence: TGTGCCAGCAGTCCACAGGGAACGGCCTACGAGCAGTACTTC. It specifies CASSPQGTAYEQYF.

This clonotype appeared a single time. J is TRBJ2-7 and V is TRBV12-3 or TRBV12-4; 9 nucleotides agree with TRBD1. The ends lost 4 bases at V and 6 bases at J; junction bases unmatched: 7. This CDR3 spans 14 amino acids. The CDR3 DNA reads TGTGCCAGCAGTTCAGGACAGGGGAAGGGCGAGCAGTACGTC. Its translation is CASSSGQGKGEQYV.

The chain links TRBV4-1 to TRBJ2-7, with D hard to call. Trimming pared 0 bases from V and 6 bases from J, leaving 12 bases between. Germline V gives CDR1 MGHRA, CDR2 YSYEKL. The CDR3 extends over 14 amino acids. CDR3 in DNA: TGCGCCAGCAGCCAAGAATTTGGGTCCGGCGAGCAGTACGTC. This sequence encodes CASSQEFGSGEQYV.

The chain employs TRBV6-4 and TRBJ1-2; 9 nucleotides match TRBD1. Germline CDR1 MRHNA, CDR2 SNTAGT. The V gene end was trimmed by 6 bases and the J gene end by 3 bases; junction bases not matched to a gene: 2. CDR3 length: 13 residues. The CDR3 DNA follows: TGTGCCAGCAGCCGGGACAGGGACTATGGCTACACCTTC. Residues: CASSRDRDYGYTF.

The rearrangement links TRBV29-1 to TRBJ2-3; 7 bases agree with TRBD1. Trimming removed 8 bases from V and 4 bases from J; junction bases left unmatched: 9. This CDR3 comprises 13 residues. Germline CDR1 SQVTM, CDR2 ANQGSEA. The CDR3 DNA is TGCAGCTTCGACAGGGTTGGGTCAGATACGCAGTATTTT. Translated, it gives CSFDRVGSDTQYF.